These 17 T cell receptor beta chains originate from one sample sequenced in a study of blood T cell repertoires in COVID-19. The repertoire was sequenced with immunoSEQ multiplex PCR; TCRdb's copy has only in-frame clones and lacks some. In the table there are about 250,000 clones, 70% to 85% of which are singletons. Specimen: peripheral blood. These receptors originate from a middle-aged woman with active or convalescent COVID-19.

This chain connects TRBV3-1 (or the pseudogene TRBV3-2) to TRBJ2-7; D gene unclear. Germline V gene data show CDR1 as LGHDT and CDR2 as YNNKEL (reference sequence). This CDR3 comprises 12 residues. V shed 4 bases and J shed 6 bases, with 10 bases lying between them. The CDR3 loop reads CASSRRQGEQYF. In DNA form, the CDR3 reads TGTGCCAGCAGCCGACGACAAGGCGAGCAGTACTTC.

The chain joins TRBV12-3 or TRBV12-4 to TRBJ1-2; no firm D call. Trimming removed 1 base at V and 6 bases at J, with 9 bases between. The CDR3 runs 13 residues. The CDR3 loop is CASSLEGEDGYTF. The CDR3 region has the DNA TGTGCCAGCAGTTTAGAGGGAGAGGATGGCTACACCTTC.

The chain employs TRBV11-2 and TRBJ2-7; maybe TRBD1 (6 bases). The CDR3 totals 13 residues. V lost 2 bases, J lost 3 bases, and 8 bases lay in between. From germline, CDR1 is SGHAT and CDR2 FQNNGV. Here the CDR3 DNA reads TGTGCCAGCAGCTTACTACAGGGCTACGAGCAGTACGTC. Protein product: CASSLLQGYEQYV.

V and J are TRBV19 and TRBJ1-5; D perhaps matches TRBD1 (6 bases). V was pared by 7 bases and J by 0 bases, with 13 bases between. Germline-derived CDR1 and CDR2 are LNHDA and SQIVND (reference sequence). The CDR3 totals 15 residues. The CDR3 loop is CASNLGGYSNQPQHF. The CDR3 nucleotides read TGTGCCAGTAATCTAGGGGGTTATAGCAATCAGCCCCAGCATTTT.

V usage is TRBV13 and J usage is TRBJ1-3; D might be TRBD1 (5 bases). The V gene's germline CDR1 is PRHDT and CDR2 FYEKMQ (reference sequence). The germline V and J ends were trimmed by 0 bases and 0 bases, with 15 bases remaining between them. This CDR3 has 18 amino acids. The CDR3 nucleotides read TGTGCCAGCAGCTTAGGTAGCAGGGTTCTCGTCTCTGGAAACACCATATATTTT. Protein: CASSLGSRVLVSGNTIYF.

This chain connects TRBV9 to TRBJ2-1; 7 nucleotides agree with TRBD2. The V segment lost 3 bases and the J segment 4 bases; nucleotides outside the gene matches: 13. CDR1 and CDR2 from the germline V gene are SGDLS and YYNGEE. The CDR3 length is 17 residues. The CDR3 region is CASSEEEGAGFYNEQFF. The CDR3 DNA sequence: TGTGCCAGCAGCGAGGAGGAGGGAGCGGGGTTTTACAATGAGCAGTTCTTC.

V is TRBV6-5 and J is TRBJ1-2; D is unclear. V gave up 9 bases and J gave up 0 bases, with 8 bases separating them. Germline CDR1 and CDR2: MNHEY and SVGAGI. The CDR3 consists of 12 residues. Written as DNA, the CDR3 is TGTGCCAGTGCAGCGCCTAACTATGGCTACACCTTC. This sequence encodes CASAAPNYGYTF.

V is TRBV7-7 and J is TRBJ2-5; TRBD2 matches at 8 bases. CDR1 and CDR2 from the germline V gene are SSHAT and FNYEAQ (reference sequence). The CDR3 covers 15 residues. V trimming: 2 bases; J trimming: 4 bases; junction bases outside the gene matches: 6. The CDR3: CASSLSLAGGETQYF. CDR3 bases: TGTGCCAGCAGCTTATCCCTAGCGGGCGGAGAGACCCAGTACTTC.

Points on this clone: Other DNA sequences in the sample encode the same CDR3. The rearrangement uses TRBV2 and TRBJ2-2, with TRBD1 identical over 7 bases. After removal of 8 bases from V and 0 bases from J, the junction contained 3 bases not matched to a gene. CDR3 length equals 14 residues. In germline, CDR1 is SNHLY, CDR2 FYNNEI. CDR3 DNA: TGTGCCAGCCGTCAGGGGGCGAACACCGGGGAGCTGTTTTTT. This translates into CASRQGANTGELFF. Full variable domain (outside the CDR3, taken from reference TRBV2 and TRBJ2-2): EPEVTQTPSHQVTQMGQEVILRCVPISNHLYFYWYRQILGQKVEFLVSFYNNEISEKSEIFDDQFSVERPDGSNFTLKIRSTKLEDSAMYFCASRQGANTGELFFGEGSRLTVL.

CDR3 sequence reads: CASSGPSAENWNEQFF. As DNA, the CDR3 is TGCGCCAGCAGCGGCCCGAGCGCTGAGAATTGGAATGAGCAGTTCTTC. The chain combines TRBV5-1 with TRBJ2-1; D unresolved. The germline V gene encodes CDR1 SGHRS and CDR2 YFSETQ. Trimming removed 4 bases at V and 7 bases at J, with 21 bases between. This CDR3 spans 16 amino acids.

The genes are TRBV19 and TRBJ1-2; TRBD1 agrees at 8 bases. V was pared by 7 bases and J by 8 bases, with 9 bases of the junction left unmatched. The CDR3 length is 13 residues. CDR1 is LNHDA and CDR2 is SQIVND in the germline V gene (reference sequence). The CDR3 DNA follows: TGTGCCAGTATTCCCGACAGGGGTGCCGGCTACACCTTC. Protein sequence: CASIPDRGAGYTF.

This clone was seen just once. This rearrangement joins TRBV5-4 to TRBJ2-7, with TRBD2 matching 7 bases. The length of the CDR3 is 15 residues. With V trimmed by 4 bases and J by 7 bases, 14 bases remained unmatched. Germline-derived CDR1 and CDR2 are SGHNT and YYREEE (reference sequence). This CDR3 reads CASSPPRGGRDEQYF. CDR3 nucleotide sequence: TGTGCCAGCAGCCCACCGCGCGGGGGAAGGGATGAGCAGTACTTC.

The chain joins TRBV6-5 to TRBJ2-3; 7 bases align to TRBD1. CDR3 length: 15 residues. J gave up 1 base and V 2 bases, and 3 bases lay outside the gene matches. Germline CDR1 reads MNHEY; CDR2 reads SVGAGI. The CDR3 DNA is TGTGCCAGCAGTTACGAGGGGGCCGGCACAGATACGCAGTATTTT. Protein: CASSYEGAGTDTQYF.

Worth noting for this clone: The junction differs from germline at one of its ends, possibly a read error. The V call is TRBV19, the J call TRBJ2-3; 9 bases are shared with TRBD2. From germline, CDR1 is LNHDA and CDR2 SQIVND (reference sequence). This CDR3 region has 16 residues. The DNA of the CDR3 is TGTGCCCGTAGCTTCGGCGGGGGGGGGCCCGAAAATACGCAGTATTTT. It encodes CARSFGGGGPENTQYF.

This rearrangement joins TRBV5-1 to TRBJ2-3; 10 nucleotides agree with TRBD1. V trimming: 7 bases; J trimming: 7 bases; junction bases outside the gene matches: 6. The CDR3 covers 13 residues. Germline loops: CDR1 SGHRS, CDR2 YFSETQ. The CDR3 nucleotides read TGCGCCAGCCGGGACAGGGGAGGGAATACGCAGTATTTT. It yields the protein CASRDRGGNTQYF.

The chain employs TRBV5-5 and TRBJ1-1; 9 bases are a match to TRBD1. The trim removed 4 bases at V and 6 bases at J, leaving 7 bases unmatched. The CDR3 extends over 14 amino acids. Germline lookup yields CDR1 SGHKS and CDR2 YYEKEE (reference sequence). In DNA, the CDR3 is TGTGCCAGCAGCCCAGGACAGGGGCGCGCTGAAGCTTTCTTT. Its protein is CASSPGQGRAEAFF.

The V gene is TRBV3-1 (or the pseudogene TRBV3-2), the J gene TRBJ1-2, with D possibly matching TRBD1 (5 bases). This CDR3 comprises 13 residues. The germline V gene has CDR1 LGHDT and CDR2 YNNKEL (reference sequence). Trimming pared 7 bases from V and 5 bases from J, leaving 14 bases between. Here the CDR3 reads CASTVQGRYGYTF. In nucleotides, the CDR3 is TGTGCCAGCACCGTGCAGGGCCGATATGGCTACACCTTC.